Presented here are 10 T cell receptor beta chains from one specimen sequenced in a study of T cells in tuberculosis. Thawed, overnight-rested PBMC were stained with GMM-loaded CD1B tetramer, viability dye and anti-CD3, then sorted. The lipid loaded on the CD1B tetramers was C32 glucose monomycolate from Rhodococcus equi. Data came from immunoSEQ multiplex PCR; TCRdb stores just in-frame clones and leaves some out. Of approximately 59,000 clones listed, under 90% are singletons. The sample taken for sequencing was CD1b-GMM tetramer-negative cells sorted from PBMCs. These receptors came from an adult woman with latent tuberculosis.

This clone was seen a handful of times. CDR3 in DNA: TGTGCCAGCAGTCTCGGGGGGGATGAAGCTTTCTTT. This codes for CASSLGGDEAFF. This chain joins TRBV7-6 and TRBJ1-1, with TRBD1 as a possible D gene (5 bases). The germline V gene encodes CDR1 SGHVS and CDR2 FNYEAQ. V was cut by 6 bases and J by 7 bases, with 12 bases left in between. This CDR3 spans 12 amino acids.

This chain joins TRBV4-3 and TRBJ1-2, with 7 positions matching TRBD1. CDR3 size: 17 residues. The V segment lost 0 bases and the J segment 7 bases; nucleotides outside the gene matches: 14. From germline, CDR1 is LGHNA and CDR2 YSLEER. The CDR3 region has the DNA TGCGCCAGCAGCCAAGATAGGTCAGGGGGACGACTTTTTGGCTACACCTTC. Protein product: CASSQDRSGGRLFGYTF.

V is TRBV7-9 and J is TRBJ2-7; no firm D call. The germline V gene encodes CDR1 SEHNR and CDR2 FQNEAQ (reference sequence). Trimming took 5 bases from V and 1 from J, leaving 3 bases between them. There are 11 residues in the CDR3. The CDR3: CASSLSYEQYF. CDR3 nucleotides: TGTGCCAGCAGCCTTTCCTACGAGCAGTACTTC.

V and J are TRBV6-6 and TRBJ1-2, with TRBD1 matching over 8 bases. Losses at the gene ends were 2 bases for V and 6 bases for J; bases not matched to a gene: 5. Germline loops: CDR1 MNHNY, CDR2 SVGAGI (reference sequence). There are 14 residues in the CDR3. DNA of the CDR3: TGTGCCAGCAGTTACGGACAGGGCGCAGATGGCTACACCTTC. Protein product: CASSYGQGADGYTF.

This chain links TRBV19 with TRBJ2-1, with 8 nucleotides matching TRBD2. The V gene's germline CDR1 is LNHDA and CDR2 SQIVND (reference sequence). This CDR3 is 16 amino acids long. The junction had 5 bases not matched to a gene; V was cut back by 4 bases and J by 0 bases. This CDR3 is CASSTIAGSSYNEQFF. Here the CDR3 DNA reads TGTGCCAGTAGTACCATAGCGGGGAGCTCCTACAATGAGCAGTTCTTC.

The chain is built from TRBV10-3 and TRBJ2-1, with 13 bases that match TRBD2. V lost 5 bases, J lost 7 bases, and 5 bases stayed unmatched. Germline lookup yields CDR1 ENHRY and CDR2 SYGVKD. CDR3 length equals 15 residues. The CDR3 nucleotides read TGTGCCATCAGTAGGACTAGCGGGGGACCGAATGAGCAGTTCTTC. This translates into CAISRTSGGPNEQFF.

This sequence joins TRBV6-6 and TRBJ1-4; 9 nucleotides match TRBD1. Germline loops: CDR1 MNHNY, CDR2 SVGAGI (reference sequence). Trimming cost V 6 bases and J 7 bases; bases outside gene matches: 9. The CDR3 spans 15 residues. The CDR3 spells CASRFLDRGGEKLFF. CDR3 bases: TGTGCCAGCAGATTCCTTGACAGGGGGGGTGAAAAACTGTTTTTT.

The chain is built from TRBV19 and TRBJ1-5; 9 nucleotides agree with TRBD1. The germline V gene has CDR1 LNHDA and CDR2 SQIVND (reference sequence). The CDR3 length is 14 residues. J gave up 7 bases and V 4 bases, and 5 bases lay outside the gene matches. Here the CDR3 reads CASSNTGGRQPQHF. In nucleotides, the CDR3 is TGTGCCAGTAGTAATACAGGGGGCAGACAGCCCCAGCATTTT.

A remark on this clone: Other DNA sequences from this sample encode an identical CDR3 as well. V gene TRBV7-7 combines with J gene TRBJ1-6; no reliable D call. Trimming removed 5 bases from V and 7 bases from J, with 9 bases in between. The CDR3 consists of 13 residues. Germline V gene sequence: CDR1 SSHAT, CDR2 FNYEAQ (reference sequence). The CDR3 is CASSVNGNSPLHF. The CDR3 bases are TGTGCCAGCAGCGTCAACGGGAATTCACCCCTCCACTTT.

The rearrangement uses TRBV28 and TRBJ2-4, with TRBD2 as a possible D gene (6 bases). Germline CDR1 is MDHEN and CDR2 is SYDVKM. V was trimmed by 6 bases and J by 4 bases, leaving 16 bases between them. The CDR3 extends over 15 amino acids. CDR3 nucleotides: TGTGCCAGCAGCGTGGGGGGTGGGGGAAAAAACATTCAGTACTTC. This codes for CASSVGGGGKNIQYF.